This T cell receptor (beta chain) was captured in a study of T-cell reconstitution after alpha-beta-depleted transplantation in children. This clonotype was seen more than once but under ten times. Its antigen is still unknown. TCRbeta library preparation incorporated unique molecular identifiers. TCRdb used MiXCR to reprocess the PCR reads, holding one entry per CDR3 protein. This sample has a few hundred thousand distinct CDR3 sequences, with 15% to 20% found just once. Study outcomes and limitations: From surviving recipient T cells and thymic progenitors came the high day-60 TCRbeta diversity observed in some patients.

The CDR3 is made up of 15 amino acids. Germline assignment: CDR1 LNHDA and CDR2 SQIVND (reference sequence). V lost 3 bases, J lost 3 bases, and 11 bases lay in between. The rearrangement joins TRBV19 to TRBJ1-4, with a tentative D call TRBD1 (5 bases). This TCR was sampled from a boy less than two years old who had a stem cell transplant for Wiskott-Aldrich syndrome, so the T cells may come from the graft donor. The specimen was PBMCs, mostly from graft donor cells, collected 360 days after TCRalphabeta/CD19-depleted stem cell transplant. CDR3 nucleotide sequence: TGTGCCAGTAGTATTAGGGGAGTGGCTAATGAAAAACTGTTTTTT. Amino acid sequence: CASSIRGVANEKLFF.